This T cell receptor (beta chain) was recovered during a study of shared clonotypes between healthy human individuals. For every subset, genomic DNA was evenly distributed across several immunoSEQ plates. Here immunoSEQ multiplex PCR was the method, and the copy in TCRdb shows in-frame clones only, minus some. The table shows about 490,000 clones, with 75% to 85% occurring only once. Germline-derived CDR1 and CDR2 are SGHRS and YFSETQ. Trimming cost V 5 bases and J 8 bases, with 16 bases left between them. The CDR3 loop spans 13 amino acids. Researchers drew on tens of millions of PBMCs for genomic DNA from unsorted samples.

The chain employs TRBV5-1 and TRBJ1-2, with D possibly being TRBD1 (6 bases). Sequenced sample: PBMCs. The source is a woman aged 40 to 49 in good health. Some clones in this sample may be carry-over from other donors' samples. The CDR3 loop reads CASRTPGEEGYTF. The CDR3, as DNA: TGCGCCAGCAGAACCCCAGGGGAGGAGGGCTACACCTTC.